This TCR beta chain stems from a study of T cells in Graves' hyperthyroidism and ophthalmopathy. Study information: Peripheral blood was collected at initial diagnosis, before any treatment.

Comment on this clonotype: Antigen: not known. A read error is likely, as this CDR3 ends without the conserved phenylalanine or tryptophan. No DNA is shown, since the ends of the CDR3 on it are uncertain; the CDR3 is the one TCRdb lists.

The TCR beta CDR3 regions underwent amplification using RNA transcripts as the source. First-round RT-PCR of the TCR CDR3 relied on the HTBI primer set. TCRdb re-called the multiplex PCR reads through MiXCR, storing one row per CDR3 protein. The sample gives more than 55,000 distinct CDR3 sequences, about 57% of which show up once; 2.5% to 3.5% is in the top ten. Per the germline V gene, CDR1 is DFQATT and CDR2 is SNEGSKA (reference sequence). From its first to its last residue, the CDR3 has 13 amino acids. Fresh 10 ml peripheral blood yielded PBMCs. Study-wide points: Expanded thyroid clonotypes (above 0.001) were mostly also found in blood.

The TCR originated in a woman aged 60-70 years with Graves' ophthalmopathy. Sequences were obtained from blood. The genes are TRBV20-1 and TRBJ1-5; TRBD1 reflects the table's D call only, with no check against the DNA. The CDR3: CSARKGANQPRHS.